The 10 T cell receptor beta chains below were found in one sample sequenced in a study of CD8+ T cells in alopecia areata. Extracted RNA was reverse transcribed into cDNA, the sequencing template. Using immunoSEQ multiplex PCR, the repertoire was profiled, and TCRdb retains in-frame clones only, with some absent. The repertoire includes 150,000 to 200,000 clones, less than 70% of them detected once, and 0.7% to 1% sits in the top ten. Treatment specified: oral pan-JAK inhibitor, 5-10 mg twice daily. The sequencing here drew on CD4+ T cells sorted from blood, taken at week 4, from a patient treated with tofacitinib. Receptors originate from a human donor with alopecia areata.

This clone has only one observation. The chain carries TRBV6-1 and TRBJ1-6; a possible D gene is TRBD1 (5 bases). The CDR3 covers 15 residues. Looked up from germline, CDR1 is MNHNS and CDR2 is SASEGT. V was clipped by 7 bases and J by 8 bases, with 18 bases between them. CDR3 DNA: TGTGCCAGCACCTTCACGGGGCCTGCGTATTCACCCCTCCACTTT. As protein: CASTFTGPAYSPLHF.

In DNA, the CDR3 is TGCGCCAGCAGCTTGGATGGGACTCTGGGCCAGCCCCAGCATTTT. This gives the protein CASSLDGTLGQPQHF. The rearrangement uses TRBV5-1 and TRBJ1-5; tentative D call: TRBD1 (5 bases). Germline V CDR1 and CDR2: SGHRS, YFSETQ. V was trimmed by 0 bases and J by 7 bases, leaving 14 bases between them. The CDR3 consists of 15 residues. Together with reference TRBV5-1 and TRBJ1-5, the CDR3 gives the full variable domain: KAGVTQTPRYLIKTRGQQVTLSCSPISGHRSVSWYQQTPGQGLQFLFEYFSETQRNKGNFPGRFSGRQFSNSRSEMNVSTLELGDSALYLCASSLDGTLGQPQHFGDGTRLSIL.

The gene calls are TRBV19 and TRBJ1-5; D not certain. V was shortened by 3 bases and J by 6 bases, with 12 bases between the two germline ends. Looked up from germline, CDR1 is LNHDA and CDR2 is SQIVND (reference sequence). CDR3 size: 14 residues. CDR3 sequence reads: CASSIGVAGQPQHF. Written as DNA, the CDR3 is TGTGCCAGTAGTATCGGGGTTGCGGGTCAGCCCCAGCATTTT.

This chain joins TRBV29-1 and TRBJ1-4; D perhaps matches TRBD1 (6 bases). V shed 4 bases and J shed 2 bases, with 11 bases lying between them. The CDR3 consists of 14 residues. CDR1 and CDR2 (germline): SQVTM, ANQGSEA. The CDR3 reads CSVARGRTNEKLFF. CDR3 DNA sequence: TGCAGCGTTGCCAGGGGAAGGACTAATGAAAAACTGTTTTTT.

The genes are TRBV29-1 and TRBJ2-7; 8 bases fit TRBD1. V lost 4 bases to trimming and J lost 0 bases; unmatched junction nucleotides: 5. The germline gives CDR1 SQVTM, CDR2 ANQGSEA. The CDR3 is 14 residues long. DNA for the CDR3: TGCAGCGTTGCCGGGACAGGCAGCTCCTACGAGCAGTACTTC. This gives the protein CSVAGTGSSYEQYF.

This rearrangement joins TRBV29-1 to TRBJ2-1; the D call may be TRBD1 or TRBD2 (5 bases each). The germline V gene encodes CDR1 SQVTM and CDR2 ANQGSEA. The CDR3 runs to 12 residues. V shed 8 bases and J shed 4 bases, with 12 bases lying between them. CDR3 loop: CSISGGYNEQFF. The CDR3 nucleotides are TGCAGCATCTCTGGGGGTTACAATGAGCAGTTCTTC.

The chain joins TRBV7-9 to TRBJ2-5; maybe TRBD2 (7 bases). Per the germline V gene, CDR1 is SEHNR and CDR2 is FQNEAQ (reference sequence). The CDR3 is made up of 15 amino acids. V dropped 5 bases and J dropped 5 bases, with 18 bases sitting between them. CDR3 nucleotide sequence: TGTGCCAGCAGCGTAGGATCCAGGGGAGGGGAGACCCAGTACTTC. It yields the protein CASSVGSRGGETQYF.

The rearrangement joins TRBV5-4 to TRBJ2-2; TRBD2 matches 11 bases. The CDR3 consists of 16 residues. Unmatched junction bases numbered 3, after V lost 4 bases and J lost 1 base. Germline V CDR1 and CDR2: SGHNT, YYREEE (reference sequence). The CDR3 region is CASSEGLAENTGELFF. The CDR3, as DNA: TGTGCCAGCAGCGAGGGACTAGCGGAGAACACCGGGGAGCTGTTTTTT.

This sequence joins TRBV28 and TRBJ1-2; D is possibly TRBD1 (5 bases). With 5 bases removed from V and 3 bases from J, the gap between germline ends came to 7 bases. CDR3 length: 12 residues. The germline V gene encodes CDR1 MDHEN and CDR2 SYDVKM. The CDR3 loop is CASSIRDYGYTF. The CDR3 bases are TGTGCCAGCAGTATCAGGGACTATGGCTACACCTTC.

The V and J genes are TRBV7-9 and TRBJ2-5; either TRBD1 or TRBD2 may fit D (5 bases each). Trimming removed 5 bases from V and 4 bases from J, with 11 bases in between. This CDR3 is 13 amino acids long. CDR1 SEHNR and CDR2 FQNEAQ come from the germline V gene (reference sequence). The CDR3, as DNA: TGTGCCAGCAGCGGGGCCGGAGGAGAGACCCAGTACTTC. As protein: CASSGAGGETQYF.